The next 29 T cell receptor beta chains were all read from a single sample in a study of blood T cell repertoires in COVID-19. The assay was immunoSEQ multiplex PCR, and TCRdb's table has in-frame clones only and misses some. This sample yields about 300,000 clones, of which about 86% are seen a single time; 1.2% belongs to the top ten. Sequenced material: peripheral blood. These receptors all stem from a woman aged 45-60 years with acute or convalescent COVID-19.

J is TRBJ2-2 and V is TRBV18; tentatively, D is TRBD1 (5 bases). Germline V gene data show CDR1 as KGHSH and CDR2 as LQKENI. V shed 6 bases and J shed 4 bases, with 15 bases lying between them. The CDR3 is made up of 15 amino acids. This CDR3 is CASSRSTDTTGELFF. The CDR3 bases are TGTGCCAGCTCCCGATCCACGGACACCACCGGGGAGCTGTTTTTT.

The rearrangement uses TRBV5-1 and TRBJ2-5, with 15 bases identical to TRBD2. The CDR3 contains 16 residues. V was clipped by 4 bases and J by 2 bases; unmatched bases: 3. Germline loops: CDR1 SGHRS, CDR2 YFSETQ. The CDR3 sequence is CASSQGTSGGQETQYF. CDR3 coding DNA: TGCGCCAGCAGCCAAGGGACTAGCGGGGGGCAAGAGACCCAGTACTTC.

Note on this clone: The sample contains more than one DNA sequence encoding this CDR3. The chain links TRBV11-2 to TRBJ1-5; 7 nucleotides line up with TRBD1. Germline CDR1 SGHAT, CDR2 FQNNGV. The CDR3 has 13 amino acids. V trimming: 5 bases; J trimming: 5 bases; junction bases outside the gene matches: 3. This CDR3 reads CASSTDRDQPQHF. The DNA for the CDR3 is TGTGCCAGCAGCACCGACAGGGATCAGCCCCAGCATTTT.

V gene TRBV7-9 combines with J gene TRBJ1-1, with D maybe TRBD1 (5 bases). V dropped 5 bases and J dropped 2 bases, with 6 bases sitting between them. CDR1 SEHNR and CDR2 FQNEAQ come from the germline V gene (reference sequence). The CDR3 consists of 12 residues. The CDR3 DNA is TGTGCCAGCAGCGGGGCCAACACTGAAGCTTTCTTT. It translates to CASSGANTEAFF.

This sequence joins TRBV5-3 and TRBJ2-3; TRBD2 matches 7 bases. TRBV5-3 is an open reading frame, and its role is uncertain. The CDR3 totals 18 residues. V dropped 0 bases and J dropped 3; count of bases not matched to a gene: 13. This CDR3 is CARSLEREAHPRTDTQYF. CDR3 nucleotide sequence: TGTGCCAGAAGCTTGGAACGGGAGGCCCACCCTCGGACAGATACGCAGTATTTT.

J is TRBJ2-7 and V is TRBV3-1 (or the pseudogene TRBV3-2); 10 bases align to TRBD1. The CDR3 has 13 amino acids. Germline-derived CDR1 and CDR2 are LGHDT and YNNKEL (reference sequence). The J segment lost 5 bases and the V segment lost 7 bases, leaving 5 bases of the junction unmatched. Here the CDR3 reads CASIRTGGNEQYF. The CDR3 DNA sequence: TGTGCCAGCATCAGGACAGGGGGTAACGAGCAGTACTTC.

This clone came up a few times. The CDR3, as DNA: TGTGCCAGCAGCCCGCTTGCGGGGGAAGAGACCCAGTACTTC. Encoded protein: CASSPLAGEETQYF. The chain uses TRBV5-4 and TRBJ2-5, with 7 bases that match TRBD2. This CDR3 has 14 residues. Germline CDR1 is SGHNT and CDR2 is YYREEE (reference sequence). V gave up 4 bases and J gave up 3 bases; unmatched junction bases: 6.

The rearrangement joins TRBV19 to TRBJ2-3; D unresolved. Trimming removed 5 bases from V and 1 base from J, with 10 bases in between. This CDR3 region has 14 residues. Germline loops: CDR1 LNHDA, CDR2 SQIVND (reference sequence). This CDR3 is CASSSRVRTDTQYF. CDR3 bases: TGTGCCAGTAGTTCTCGGGTCCGCACAGATACGCAGTATTTT.

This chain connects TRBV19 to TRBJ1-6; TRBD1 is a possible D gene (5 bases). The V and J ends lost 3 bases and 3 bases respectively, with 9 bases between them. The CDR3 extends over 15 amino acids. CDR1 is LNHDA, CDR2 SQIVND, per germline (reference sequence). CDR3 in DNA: TGTGCCAGTAGTATGTCAGGGTACTATAATTCACCCCTCCACTTT. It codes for CASSMSGYYNSPLHF.

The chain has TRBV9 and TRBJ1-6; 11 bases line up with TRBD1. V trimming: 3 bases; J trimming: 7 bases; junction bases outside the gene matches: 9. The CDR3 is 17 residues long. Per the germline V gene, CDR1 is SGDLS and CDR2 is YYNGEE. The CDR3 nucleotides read TGTGCCAGCAGCGCAGAAGGACAGGGGGCCGGCAATTCACCCCTCCACTTT. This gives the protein CASSAEGQGAGNSPLHF.

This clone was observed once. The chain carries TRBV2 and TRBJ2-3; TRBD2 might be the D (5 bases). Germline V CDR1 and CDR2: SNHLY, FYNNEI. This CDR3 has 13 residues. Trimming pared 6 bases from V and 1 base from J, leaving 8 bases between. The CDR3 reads CASRDSGTDTQYF. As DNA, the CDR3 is TGTGCCAGCAGGGACTCAGGCACAGATACGCAGTATTTT.

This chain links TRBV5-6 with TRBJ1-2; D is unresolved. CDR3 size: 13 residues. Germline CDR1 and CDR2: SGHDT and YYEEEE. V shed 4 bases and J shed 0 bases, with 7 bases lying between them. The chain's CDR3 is CASSLFPNYGYTF. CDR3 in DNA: TGTGCCAGCAGCCTTTTCCCTAACTATGGCTACACCTTC.

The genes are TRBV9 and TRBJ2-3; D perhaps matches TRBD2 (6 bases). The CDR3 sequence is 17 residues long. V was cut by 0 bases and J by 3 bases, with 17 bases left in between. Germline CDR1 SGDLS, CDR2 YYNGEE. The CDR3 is CASSVEPPGLGTDTQYF. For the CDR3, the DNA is TGTGCCAGCAGCGTAGAGCCGCCGGGACTGGGAACAGATACGCAGTATTTT.

Written as DNA, the CDR3 is TGTGCCAGCAGTAAGACCCGGGGGTCCCAAGCTTTCTTT. It specifies CASSKTRGSQAFF. The V gene is TRBV11-3, the J gene TRBJ1-1; maybe TRBD1 (5 bases). V was shortened by 6 bases and J by 9 bases, with 17 bases between the two germline ends. The CDR3 contains 13 residues. CDR1 and CDR2 from the germline V gene are SGHNT and YENEEA.

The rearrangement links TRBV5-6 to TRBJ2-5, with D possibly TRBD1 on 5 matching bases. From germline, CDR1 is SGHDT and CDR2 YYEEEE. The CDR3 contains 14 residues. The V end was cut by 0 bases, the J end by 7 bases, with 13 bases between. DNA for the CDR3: TGTGCCAGCAGCTTGGGGACACCGACTGGGACCCAGTACTTC. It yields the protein CASSLGTPTGTQYF.

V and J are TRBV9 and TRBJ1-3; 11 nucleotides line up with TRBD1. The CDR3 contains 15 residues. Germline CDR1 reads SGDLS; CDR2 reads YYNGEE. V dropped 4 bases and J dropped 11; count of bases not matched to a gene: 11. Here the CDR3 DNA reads TGTGCCAGCAGCTCCGAGGGAGGGACAGGGGGAGCCATATATTTT. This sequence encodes CASSSEGGTGGAIYF. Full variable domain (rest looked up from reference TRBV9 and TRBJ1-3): DSGVTQTPKHLITATGQRVTLRCSPRSGDLSVYWYQQSLDQGLQFLIQYYNGEERAKGNILERFSAQQFPDLHSELNLSSLELGDSALYFCASSSEGGTGGAIYFGEGSWLTVV.

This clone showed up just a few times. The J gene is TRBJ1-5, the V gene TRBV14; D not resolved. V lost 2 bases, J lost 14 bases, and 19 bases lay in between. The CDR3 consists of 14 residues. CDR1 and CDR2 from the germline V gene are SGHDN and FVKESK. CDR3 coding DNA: TGTGCCAGCAGCCAAAGCCGGCTAGGTCAGTTTGAGCATTTT. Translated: CASSQSRLGQFEHF.

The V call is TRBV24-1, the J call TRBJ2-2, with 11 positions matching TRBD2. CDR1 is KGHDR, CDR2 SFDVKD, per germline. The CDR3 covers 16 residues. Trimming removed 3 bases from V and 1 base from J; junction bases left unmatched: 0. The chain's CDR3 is CATSDLAGGNTGELFF. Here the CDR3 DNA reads TGTGCCACCAGTGATCTAGCGGGGGGGAACACCGGGGAGCTGTTTTTT.

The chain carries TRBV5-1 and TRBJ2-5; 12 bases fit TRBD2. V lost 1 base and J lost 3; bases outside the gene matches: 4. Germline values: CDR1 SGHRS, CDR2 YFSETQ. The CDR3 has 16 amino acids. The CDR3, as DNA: TGCGCCAGCAGCTTGAGGGCTAGCGGGAGGGAAGAGACCCAGTACTTC. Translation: CASSLRASGREETQYF.

The CDR3 here is CASSLEGTANYGYTF. CDR3 in DNA: TGTGCCAGCAGCTTAGAAGGGACAGCTAACTATGGCTACACCTTC. The chain recombines TRBV7-2 with TRBJ1-2; 7 positions match TRBD1. CDR3 length equals 15 residues. Germline V gene data show CDR1 as SGHTA and CDR2 as FQGNSA. The V gene end was trimmed by 1 base and the J gene end by 0 bases; junction bases not matched to a gene: 2.

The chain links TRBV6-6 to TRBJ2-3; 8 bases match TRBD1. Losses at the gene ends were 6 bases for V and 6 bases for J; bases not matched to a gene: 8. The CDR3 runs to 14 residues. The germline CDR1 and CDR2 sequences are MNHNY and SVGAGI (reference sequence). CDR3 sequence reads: CASRLTGASDTQYF. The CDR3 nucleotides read TGTGCCAGCAGGTTGACAGGGGCGAGTGATACGCAGTATTTT.

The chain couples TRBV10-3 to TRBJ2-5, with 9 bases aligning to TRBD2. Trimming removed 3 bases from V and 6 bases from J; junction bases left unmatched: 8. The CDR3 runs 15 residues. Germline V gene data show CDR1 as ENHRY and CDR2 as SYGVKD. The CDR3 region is CAISEGSGRSKTQYF. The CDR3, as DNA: TGTGCCATCAGTGAAGGGAGCGGGAGGTCGAAGACCCAGTACTTC.

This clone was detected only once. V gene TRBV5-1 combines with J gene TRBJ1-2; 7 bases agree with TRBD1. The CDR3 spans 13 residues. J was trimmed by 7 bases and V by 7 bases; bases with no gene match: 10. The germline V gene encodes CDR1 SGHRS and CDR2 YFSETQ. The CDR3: CASGDRIGSGYTF. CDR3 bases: TGCGCCAGCGGGGACAGAATAGGGTCTGGCTACACCTTC.

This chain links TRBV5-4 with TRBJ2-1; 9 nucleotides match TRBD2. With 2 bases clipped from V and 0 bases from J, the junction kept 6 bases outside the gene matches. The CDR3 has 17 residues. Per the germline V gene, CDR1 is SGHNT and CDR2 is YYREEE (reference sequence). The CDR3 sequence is CASSLAGGPSSYNEQFF. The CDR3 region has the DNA TGTGCCAGCAGCTTAGCGGGAGGCCCCAGCTCCTACAATGAGCAGTTCTTC.

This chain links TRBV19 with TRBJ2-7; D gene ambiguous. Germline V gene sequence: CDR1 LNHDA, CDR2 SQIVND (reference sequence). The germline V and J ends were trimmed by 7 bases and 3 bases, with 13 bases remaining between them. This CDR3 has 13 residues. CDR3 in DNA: TGTGCCAGTAAGCGAAGTGTAGACTACGAGCAGTACTTC. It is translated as CASKRSVDYEQYF.

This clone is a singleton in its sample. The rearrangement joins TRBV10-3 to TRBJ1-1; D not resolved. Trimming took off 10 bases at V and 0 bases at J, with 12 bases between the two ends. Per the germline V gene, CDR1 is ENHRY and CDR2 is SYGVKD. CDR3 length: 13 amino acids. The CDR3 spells CASKTELNTEAFF. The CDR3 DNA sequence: TGTGCCAGTAAAACAGAATTGAACACTGAAGCTTTCTTT.

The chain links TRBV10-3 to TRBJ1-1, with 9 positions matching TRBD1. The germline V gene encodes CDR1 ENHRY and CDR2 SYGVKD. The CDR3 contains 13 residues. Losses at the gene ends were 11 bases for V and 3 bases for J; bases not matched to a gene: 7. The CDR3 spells CAAQGAGDTEAFF. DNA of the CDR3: TGTGCCGCACAGGGGGCGGGGGACACTGAAGCTTTCTTT.

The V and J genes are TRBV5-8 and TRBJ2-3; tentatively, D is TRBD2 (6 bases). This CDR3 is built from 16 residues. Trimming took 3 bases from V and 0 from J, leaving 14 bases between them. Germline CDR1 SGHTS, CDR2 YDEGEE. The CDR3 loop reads CASSSGLSLSTDTQYF. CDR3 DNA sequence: TGTGCCAGCAGCTCGGGACTCTCCCTTAGCACAGATACGCAGTATTTT.

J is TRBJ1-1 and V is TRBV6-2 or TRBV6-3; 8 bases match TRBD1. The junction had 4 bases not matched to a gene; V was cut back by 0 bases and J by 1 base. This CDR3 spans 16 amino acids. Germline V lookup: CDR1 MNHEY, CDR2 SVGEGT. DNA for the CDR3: TGTGCCAGCAGTTACTCGCGTACAGGGGGGAACACTGAAGCTTTCTTT. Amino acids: CASSYSRTGGNTEAFF.